Given below is one T cell receptor (beta chain) in context. The antigen is unknown. Germline V lookup: CDR1 MNHNS, CDR2 SASEGT. CDR3 length: 12 residues. V shed 6 bases and J shed 2 bases, with 8 bases lying between them. Researchers report immunoSEQ v3.0 was run at survey level. Sequencing was performed with immunoSEQ multiplex PCR; in TCRdb, only in-frame clones are kept and a portion is missing. Found here are under 20,000 clones, approximately 94% of them singletons; the top ten hold about 4.6%. Everyone in the study who had HIV was treated in the United States. The data belong to a study of long-term antiretroviral therapy in people with HIV. Overall study context: Specimens dating back about a decade before the 2015 immediate-ART recommendation are the oldest included. The study's findings and limits: With ART, diversity went up but was still lower than in transplant donor controls. Clonotypes expanded prior to ART showed repertoire dominance at all sampled time points.

The starting material was unsorted PBMCs, obtained just under 6.5 years after starting antiretroviral therapy. This TCR derives from a woman between 50 and 59 years old with HIV. The genes are TRBV6-1 and TRBJ2-7; D not resolved. The CDR3 region has the DNA TGTGCCAGCAGGTACCTCACCTACGAGCAGTACTTC. This gives the protein CASRYLTYEQYF.